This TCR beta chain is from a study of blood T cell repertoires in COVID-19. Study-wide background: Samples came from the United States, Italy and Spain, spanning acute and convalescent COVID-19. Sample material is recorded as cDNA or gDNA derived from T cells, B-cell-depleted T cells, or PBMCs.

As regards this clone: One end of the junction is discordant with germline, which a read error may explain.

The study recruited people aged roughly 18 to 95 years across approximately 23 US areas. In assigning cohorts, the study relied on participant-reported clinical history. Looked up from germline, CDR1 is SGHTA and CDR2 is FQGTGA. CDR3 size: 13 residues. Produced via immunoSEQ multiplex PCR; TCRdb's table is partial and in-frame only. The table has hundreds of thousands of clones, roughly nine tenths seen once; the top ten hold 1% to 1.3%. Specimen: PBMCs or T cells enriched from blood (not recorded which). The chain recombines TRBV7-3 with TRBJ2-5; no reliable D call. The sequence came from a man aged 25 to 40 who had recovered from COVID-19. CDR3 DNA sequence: TGTGCCAGCAGCCTAACCCCGCAAGAGACCCAGTACTTC. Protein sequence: CASSLTPQETQYF.